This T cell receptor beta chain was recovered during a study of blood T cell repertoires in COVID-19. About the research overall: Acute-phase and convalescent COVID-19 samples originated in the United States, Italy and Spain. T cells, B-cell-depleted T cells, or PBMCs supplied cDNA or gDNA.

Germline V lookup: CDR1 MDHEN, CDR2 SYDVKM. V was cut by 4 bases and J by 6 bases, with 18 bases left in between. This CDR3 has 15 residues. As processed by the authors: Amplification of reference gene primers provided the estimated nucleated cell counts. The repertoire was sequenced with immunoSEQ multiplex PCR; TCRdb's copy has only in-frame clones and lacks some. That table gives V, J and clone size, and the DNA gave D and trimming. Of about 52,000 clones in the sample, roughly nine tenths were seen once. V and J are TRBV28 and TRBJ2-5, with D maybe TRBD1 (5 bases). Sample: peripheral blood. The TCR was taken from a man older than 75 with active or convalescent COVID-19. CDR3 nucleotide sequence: TGTGCCAGCAGTTCCCCCGCTCGAAGGGGAAAGACCCAGTACTTC. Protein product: CASSSPARRGKTQYF.